A selection of T cell receptor beta chains follows, all from one sample in a study of shared T cell receptors in the human thymus. Sequencing used immunoSEQ multiplex PCR; TCRdb keeps in-frame clones, though not all of them. This table has approximately 580,000 clones, 75% to 85% appearing once. This same sample was also taken into another study, of human thymus T cells.

Material: thymocytes. All receptors derive from a boy in the first two years of life with a congenital heart defect. CDR3s include the opening cysteine and the closing phenylalanine or tryptophan. Each record gives: CDR3 DNA, CDR3 protein, D gene, V gene, J gene, clone size. D genes are given only for firm matches. Rows may omit the clone size; those that give it use once, few, many or a size class.

TGTGCCAGCCCACAAAGGTTAGAAGGGGAGGCGGAAGGAGGCTACACCTTC,CASPQRLEGEAEGGYTF,-,TRBV7-2,TRBJ1-2,-
TGCAGCGTTGAATGGGGTAGCGGGAGTTGGAGCGAGCAGTACTTC,CSVEWGSGSWSEQYF,TRBD2,TRBV29-1,TRBJ2-7,-
TGCGCCAGCAGCCAAGTAGGAGGGGGCATCAATCAGCCCCAGCATTTT,CASSQVGGGINQPQHF,TRBD1,TRBV4-1,TRBJ1-5,-
TGCGCCAGCAGCTTGTACGGGAGCCAGAAATACAATGAGCAGTTCTTC,CASSLYGSQKYNEQFF,-,TRBV5-1,TRBJ2-1,-
TGCGCCAGCAGCTTGGCCCCCGGGAGAACAGATCAGCCCCAGCATTTT,CASSLAPGRTDQPQHF,-,TRBV5-1,TRBJ1-5,-
TGCGCCAGCAGCTTTGGACAGGGTAGTCCACAGTCCACAGATACGCAGTATTTT,CASSFGQGSPQSTDTQYF,TRBD1,TRBV5-1,TRBJ2-3,few
TGTGCCAGCAGTAACCGGGCTAGCGACTCCTACGAGCAGTACTTC,CASSNRASDSYEQYF,-,TRBV7-6,TRBJ2-7,-
TGTGCCAGTAGTACCCCTCACACTAGCGGGAGAGGCACAGATACGCAGTATTTT,CASSTPHTSGRGTDTQYF,TRBD2,TRBV19,TRBJ2-3,few
TGTGCCAGCAGCCCCTTGACGCAGGGGGCAAATGAAGCTTTCTTT,CASSPLTQGANEAFF,TRBD1,TRBV5-6,TRBJ1-1,-
TGTGCCAGCAGCTTAGACCGGCAGCCCCAGCATTTT,CASSLDRQPQHF,-,TRBV7-9,TRBJ1-5,-
TGCGCCAGCAACTCGGGAGAACCCCACAATGAGCAGTTCTTC,CASNSGEPHNEQFF,-,TRBV5-1,TRBJ2-1,-
TGCAGCGTTGAATCGGGGAGCGACGCGGAGCAGTTCTTC,CSVESGSDAEQFF,-,TRBV29-1,TRBJ2-1,-
TGTGCCAGCAGCTTGTGTTCTGTCGGGGGGAGCAATCAGCCCCAGCATTTT,CASSLCSVGGSNQPQHF,-,TRBV5-5,TRBJ1-5,-
TGTGCCAGCAGCCAAATACGCGCTTCCGAGACCCAGTACTTC,CASSQIRASETQYF,-,TRBV14,TRBJ2-5,few
TGTGCCAGCAGCCAATCACCAGCGACCATCTCCTACGAGCAGTACTTC,CASSQSPATISYEQYF,-,TRBV14,TRBJ2-7,once
TGTGCCAGTAGTATAGTGGGACAGGGAAGCACAGATACGCAGTATTTT,CASSIVGQGSTDTQYF,TRBD1,TRBV19,TRBJ2-3,-
TGTGCCAGCAGCGTAGTCCCACGGTCACAGACAGTGAACACTGAAGCTTTCTTT,CASSVVPRSQTVNTEAFF,-,TRBV9,TRBJ1-1,-
TGCGCCAGCAGCCAATCCGACGGGGTGTATGATGGCTACACCTTC,CASSQSDGVYDGYTF,-,TRBV4-3,TRBJ1-2,-
TGTGCCAGCAGTTTGGTTCGCCTAGCGGCCGACAATGAGCAGTTCTTC,CASSLVRLAADNEQFF,TRBD2,TRBV27,TRBJ2-1,-
TGTGCCAGCAGTGAAGAGCGGCCACCCCCCTACGAGCAGTACTTC,CASSEERPPPYEQYF,-,TRBV2,TRBJ2-7,-
TGTGCCAGCAGCTTTGCAGGGGATAACAATACCGGGGAGCTGTTTTTT,CASSFAGDNNTGELFF,-,TRBV7-6,TRBJ2-2,-
TGTGCCAGCAGTTCCGGACAGGGGCACGAGACCCAGTACTTC,CASSSGQGHETQYF,TRBD1,TRBV28,TRBJ2-5,-
TGCGCCAGCAGCCAACTAGCGGGAGGAACCCTCGAGAGGTATACGCAGTATTTT,CASSQLAGGTLERYTQYF,TRBD2,TRBV4-1,TRBJ2-3,-
TGCAGCGTTGAAGAGTCAGGGTACAATGAGCAGTTCTTC,CSVEESGYNEQFF,-,TRBV29-1,TRBJ2-1,-
TGTGCCAGCAGCTCCCAGAGGGAGTCGAGGTACAATGAGCAGTTCTTC,CASSSQRESRYNEQFF,-,TRBV7-9,TRBJ2-1,once
TGTGCCAGCAGCCCCCTGACAGGGACCGCCGGGGAGCTGTTTTTT,CASSPLTGTAGELFF,TRBD1,TRBV7-9,TRBJ2-2,few
TGTGCCAGCTCACCACGGACGGGACTAGCCAAAAACATTCAGTACTTC,CASSPRTGLAKNIQYF,-,TRBV18,TRBJ2-4,-
TGCAGCGGTAGTGGCCCGGAGGAAGGCTACACCTTC,CSGSGPEEGYTF,-,TRBV29-1,TRBJ1-2,-
TGTGCCAGCAGTCAGGGGAGTAAAGAGACCCAGTACTTC,CASSQGSKETQYF,-,TRBV2,TRBJ2-5,-
TGTGCCAGCAGTTACGCCAGGAACTATGGCTACACCTTC,CASSYARNYGYTF,-,TRBV6-5,TRBJ1-2,-
TGTGCCACCAGCGGTCCCGGGACAGGGAACACCGGGGAGCTGTTTTTT,CATSGPGTGNTGELFF,TRBD1,TRBV15,TRBJ2-2,-
TGCGCCAGCAGTCTGACTAGCGGGAGGAGCTCCTACAATGAGCAGTTCTTC,CASSLTSGRSSYNEQFF,TRBD2,TRBV10-2,TRBJ2-1,-
TGTGCCAGCGGCGAGCCAGGGGACTACGAGCAGTACTTC,CASGEPGDYEQYF,-,TRBV6-1,TRBJ2-7,-
TGTGCCATCACCTCGGGACTCCCAGGGGAGACCCAGTACTTC,CAITSGLPGETQYF,-,TRBV10-3,TRBJ2-5,-
TGTGCCAGCAATAAACAGGGGGAGAGAGTTCTCCACTTT,CASNKQGERVLHF,TRBD1,TRBV6-6,TRBJ1-6,-
TGTGCCAGCAGCAAGGGGGGACTATACTACGAGCAGTACTTC,CASSKGGLYYEQYF,-,TRBV7-2,TRBJ2-7,-
TGCGCCAGCAGTGAGTCGAAACGGGACTACGAGCAGTACTTC,CASSESKRDYEQYF,-,TRBV10-2,TRBJ2-7,few
TGTGCCAGCAGTTTAAAAGGGGTGAGAGGCAACTTCACCGGGGAGCTGTTTTTT,CASSLKGVRGNFTGELFF,-,TRBV28,TRBJ2-2,-
TGTGCCAGCACCACAGGAGACAGCTACGAGCAGTACTTC,CASTTGDSYEQYF,-,TRBV7-2,TRBJ2-7,-
TGTGCCAGCTCACCCCCTGGACAGGGAATTAGCTACACCTTC,CASSPPGQGISYTF,TRBD1,TRBV18,TRBJ1-2,-
TGTGCCAGCAGTTACTTAGGGCAGGGGGAAAAACTGTTTTTT,CASSYLGQGEKLFF,-,TRBV6-5,TRBJ1-4,-
TGTGCCAGCAGTATTCCTGAGACCTACGAGCAGTACTTC,CASSIPETYEQYF,-,TRBV28,TRBJ2-7,-